These 4 T cell receptor beta chains originate from one sample sequenced in a study of beta chain features in type 1 diabetes (dated 2018 in TCRdb). The paper's findings and limits, for the study overall: In all four CD4+ subsets, TCRB CDR3 length was moderately but significantly shorter in type 1 diabetes patients.

Their antigens are not known. Library preparation used the immunoSEQ multiplex PCR assay. The entire isolated RNA was reverse transcribed using the High Capacity cDNA Reverse Transcription Kit, and thus expressed TCRB transcripts were sequenced. This immuneACCESS table, as held by TCRdb, lists in-frame sequences with V and J called but not all clones. Of the missing ones, under half trace to an unresolved V gene in checked studies; the others have no known cause. The sample includes hundreds of thousands of clones, with under 15% observed a single time. Less than 0.025% of the sample is taken by the ten largest. Sequencing was performed on naive CD4+ T cells from blood. The intended sense of this specimen's cell subset or site label: true naive CD4+ T cells. The receptors were gathered from a man aged 18 to 30 with type 1 diabetes.

This clone was seen only a few times. The chain combines TRBV11-2 with TRBJ2-3; D might be TRBD1 (6 bases). V was clipped by 2 bases and J by 7 bases, with 13 bases between them. The CDR3 loop spans 14 amino acids. Germline loops: CDR1 SGHAT, CDR2 FQNNGV. The CDR3 loop reads CASSLLQGPHTQYF. The CDR3, as DNA: TGTGCCAGCAGCTTATTGCAGGGGCCCCATACGCAGTATTTT.

Only a few counts were recorded for this clone. The genes are TRBV28 and TRBJ1-2, with 7 bases that match TRBD1. The trim removed 6 bases at V and 4 bases at J, leaving 8 bases unmatched. From germline, CDR1 is MDHEN and CDR2 SYDVKM. This CDR3 spans 14 amino acids. This CDR3 reads CASRPTGEIYGYTF. CDR3 bases: TGTGCCAGCAGACCTACAGGGGAGATCTATGGCTACACCTTC.

This clone was seen once. The genes are TRBV19 and TRBJ1-1; TRBD1 might be the D (6 bases). Trimming removed 5 bases from V and 2 bases from J, with 15 bases in between. Germline CDR1 and CDR2: LNHDA and SQIVND (reference sequence). The CDR3 runs 15 residues. For the CDR3, the DNA is TGTGCCAGTAGTGGGGGCTGGGCTGCTAACACTGAAGCTTTCTTT. This sequence encodes CASSGGWAANTEAFF.

This clone has more than one count but fewer than ten. The genes are TRBV2 and TRBJ1-6, with unresolved D. CDR3 length: 16 amino acids. The germline CDR1 and CDR2 sequences are SNHLY and FYNNEI. V was pared by 3 bases and J by 14 bases, with 23 bases between. CDR3 protein: CASSEGGGDLGDTLHF. CDR3 in DNA: TGTGCCAGCAGTGAGGGAGGTGGGGATCTTGGTGACACCCTCCACTTT.